The present TCR beta chain was sequenced within a study of shared clonotypes between healthy human individuals. Overall study: The plates for each donor numbered three CD4 naive, three CD4 memory, two CD8 naive and one CD8 memory. General observations from the study: Clonotypes not shared had lower generation probabilities than those common to all four donors.

The data were produced by immunoSEQ multiplex PCR, yet TCRdb's version contains in-frame clones alone and is incomplete. The data contain a few million clones, just under 95% of them singletons. The CDR3 runs 14 residues. Trimming stripped 4 bases from V and 0 bases from J, with 9 bases between. The V gene's germline CDR1 is MNHNS and CDR2 SASEGT. Naive-designated CD8 cells lacked CD45RO, were positively enriched for CCR7, and omitted terminally differentiated effector memory CD45RA+ cells. This clone was detected only once. The antigen is not known. V gene TRBV6-1 combines with J gene TRBJ1-1; D possibly corresponds to TRBD1 (5 bases). The specimen was naive CD8+ T cells from PBMCs. The TCR comes from a man aged 18 to 30 in good health. Some clones in this sample may be carry-over from other donors' samples. CDR3 nucleotides: TGTGCCAGCAGTGGACAGTTGCTGAACACTGAAGCTTTCTTT. Translated: CASSGQLLNTEAFF.